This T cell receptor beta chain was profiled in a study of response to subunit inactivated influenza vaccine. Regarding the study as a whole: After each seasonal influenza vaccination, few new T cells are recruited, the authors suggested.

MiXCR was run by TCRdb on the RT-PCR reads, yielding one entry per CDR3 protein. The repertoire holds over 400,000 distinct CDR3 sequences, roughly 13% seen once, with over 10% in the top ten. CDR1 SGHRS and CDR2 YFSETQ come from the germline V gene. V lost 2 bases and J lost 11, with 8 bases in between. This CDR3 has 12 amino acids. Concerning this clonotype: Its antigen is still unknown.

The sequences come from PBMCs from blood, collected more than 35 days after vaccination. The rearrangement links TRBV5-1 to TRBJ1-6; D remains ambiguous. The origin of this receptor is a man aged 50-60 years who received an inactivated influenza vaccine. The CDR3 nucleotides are TGCGCCAGCAGCTTCGGTGTGCCACCCCTCCACTTT. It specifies CASSFGVPPLHF.